A single sample gave rise to the 30 T cell receptor beta chains below, sequenced in a study of regulatory T cells in long-lasting Graves disease. Time point described: newly diagnosed GD, antithyroid drugs for less than 3 months. The TCR library used RNA extracted from PBMCs. Sequencing libraries for TCR beta were prepared with iRepertoire HTBI primers and Arm-PCR of CDR3 regions. Via MiXCR, TCRdb re-called the multiplex PCR reads, giving one row per CDR3 protein. Of approximately 400,000 distinct CDR3 sequences in the sample, 15% were seen once. The sample also formed part of further work on T cells in Graves' hyperthyroidism and ophthalmopathy.

Here the sequenced sample was peripheral blood mononuclear cells (PBMCs), taken at new diagnosis, from a patient treated with antithyroid drugs. The source is a woman in her twenties or thirties with Graves disease.

The genes are TRBV28 and TRBJ2-1, with TRBD2 identical over 9 bases. Per the germline V gene, CDR1 is MDHEN and CDR2 is SYDVKM. This CDR3 spans 17 amino acids. The J segment lost 6 bases and the V segment lost 4 bases, leaving 13 bases of the junction unmatched. The CDR3 protein is CASSSLAGEGLGNEQFF. The DNA for the CDR3 is TGTGCCAGCAGTTCGTTAGCGGGAGAGGGGTTGGGCAATGAGCAGTTCTTC.

This clonotype was seen repeatedly, ten times or more. The rearrangement joins TRBV30 to TRBJ2-3; perhaps TRBD1 as D (6 bases). V gave up 3 bases and J gave up 3 bases, with 16 bases separating them. The germline V gene has CDR1 GTSNPN and CDR2 SVGIG (reference sequence). The CDR3 has 15 amino acids. This CDR3 reads CAWRPTGFFTDTQYF. For the CDR3, the DNA is TGTGCCTGGAGGCCTACAGGGTTCTTTACAGATACGCAGTATTTT.

In this sample, this clonotype turned up a few times. This chain uses TRBV20-1 with TRBJ2-7, with 9 bases aligning to TRBD2. The germline gives CDR1 DFQATT, CDR2 SNEGSKA (reference sequence). The J segment lost 3 bases and the V segment lost 6 bases, leaving 9 bases of the junction unmatched. The CDR3 is made up of 14 amino acids. The CDR3 nucleotides are TGCAGTGCAACCCATAGCGGGGGATTCTACGAGCAGTACTTC. Translation gives CSATHSGGFYEQYF.

The chain joins TRBV5-6 to TRBJ2-7; 12 nucleotides line up with TRBD2. The CDR3 covers 14 residues. Germline V lookup: CDR1 SGHDT, CDR2 YYEEEE. After removal of 5 bases from V and 3 bases from J, the junction contained 3 bases not matched to a gene. CDR3 in amino acids: CASRRLAGVYEQYF. CDR3 coding DNA: TGTGCCAGCAGACGACTAGCGGGAGTCTACGAGCAGTACTTC.

This clonotype was observed at least ten times. The rearrangement uses TRBV12-3 or TRBV12-4 and TRBJ1-4; possibly TRBD1 for D (5 bases). V was clipped by 5 bases and J by 3 bases, with 13 bases between them. The CDR3 extends over 15 amino acids. The CDR3 loop is CASSPTGRSNEKLFF. The DNA of the CDR3 is TGTGCCAGCAGTCCAACAGGTCGTTCTAATGAAAAACTGTTTTTT.

Remarks on this clonotype: At one end, the junction sequence differs from germline, possibly due to a read error. The J gene is TRBJ2-2, the V gene TRBV9; 7 bases fit TRBD2. CDR1 SGDLS and CDR2 YYNGEE come from the germline V gene. This CDR3 comprises 15 residues. Here the CDR3 reads CASSPGGLGTGELSF. The CDR3 DNA sequence: TGTGCCAGCAGCCCGGGAGGTCTAGGGACCGGGGAGCTGTCTTTT.

This clonotype was counted many times. The genes are TRBV11-3 and TRBJ2-7; D is tentatively TRBD1 or TRBD2 (6 bases each). V dropped 5 bases and J dropped 4 bases, with 18 bases sitting between them. The CDR3 consists of 15 residues. Germline V gives CDR1 SGHNT, CDR2 YENEEA. CDR3 in DNA: TGTGCCAGCAGCCCTTCGGGGGCATGGATATACGAGCAGTACTTC. Its translation is CASSPSGAWIYEQYF. Using reference TRBV11-3 and TRBJ2-7 for the parts outside the CDR3, the full variable domain is EAGVVQSPRYKIIEKKQPVAFWCNPISGHNTLYWYLQNLGQGPELLIRYENEEAVDDSQLPKDRFSAERLKGVDSTLKIQPAELGDSAVYLCASSPSGAWIYEQYFGPGTRLTVT.

Worth noting for this clonotype: This may arise from a read error, as a much more abundant clone is one base away. This chain joins TRBV7-6 and TRBJ1-2; no reliable D call. The CDR3 length is 14 residues. Germline loops: CDR1 SGHVS, CDR2 FNYEAQ. The CDR3 here is CTSSPMDPQNGYTF. The DNA for the CDR3 is TGTACCAGCAGCCCGATGGACCCCCAGAATGGCTACACCTTC.

This clonotype was seen at least ten times. The rearrangement links TRBV4-1 to TRBJ2-7, with D possibly being TRBD2 (6 bases). V was trimmed by 4 bases and J by 4 bases, leaving 20 bases between them. The CDR3 covers 16 residues. Germline CDR1 and CDR2: MGHRA and YSYEKL. The CDR3 here is CASSPRHTGVLYEQYF. The CDR3 DNA follows: TGCGCCAGCAGCCCCCGACACACGGGGGTTTTATACGAGCAGTACTTC.

Many counts were recorded for this clonotype. The CDR3 loop reads CASSSGGQLEAFF. CDR3 nucleotide sequence: TGTGCCAGCAGTTCAGGGGGACAGCTGGAAGCTTTCTTT. V is TRBV12-3 or TRBV12-4 and J is TRBJ1-1, with 7 bases aligning to TRBD1. Germline trimming cut 4 bases from V and 8 bases from J; bases unmatched to any gene: 7. This CDR3 has 13 amino acids.

This clonotype appeared a few times. This sequence joins TRBV3-1 and TRBJ1-1, with 7 bases fitting TRBD1. Germline CDR1 is LGHDT and CDR2 is YNNKEL (reference sequence). The CDR3 contains 14 residues. The trim removed 5 bases at V and 11 bases at J, leaving 14 bases unmatched. The CDR3 bases are TGTGCCAGCAGCTCTACTAGGGGAGGGGGCTTGGCTTTCTTT. Its protein product is CASSSTRGGGLAFF.

The CDR3 loop reads CASSSTGTSASTYEQYF. The CDR3 DNA sequence: TGTGCCAGCAGCTCAACCGGGACTAGCGCCTCAACCTACGAGCAGTACTTC. The J gene is TRBJ2-7, the V gene TRBV11-3; the match to TRBD2 covers 10 bases. This CDR3 has 17 amino acids. Per the germline V gene, CDR1 is SGHNT and CDR2 is YENEEA. V was pared by 4 bases and J by 2 bases, with 11 bases of the junction left unmatched. Combining the CDR3 with reference TRBV11-3 and TRBJ2-7 gives the whole variable domain EAGVVQSPRYKIIEKKQPVAFWCNPISGHNTLYWYLQNLGQGPELLIRYENEEAVDDSQLPKDRFSAERLKGVDSTLKIQPAELGDSAVYLCASSSTGTSASTYEQYFGPGTRLTVT.

The sample holds many counts of this clonotype. The gene calls are TRBV5-1 and TRBJ2-3; D uncertain. V lost 0 bases and J lost 7, with 9 bases in between. The CDR3 covers 13 residues. Germline assignment: CDR1 SGHRS and CDR2 YFSETQ. CDR3 coding DNA: TGCGCCAGCAGCTTGGAAGGGTTGAATACGCAGTATTTT. Protein product: CASSLEGLNTQYF.

This clonotype was counted between two and nine times. The chain combines TRBV3-1 with TRBJ1-2; D is undetermined. This CDR3 region has 17 residues. Trimming removed 0 bases from V and 8 bases from J, with 22 bases in between. Germline assignment: CDR1 LGHDT and CDR2 YNNKEL (reference sequence). Here the CDR3 reads CASSQDPFAFSGRGYTF. CDR3 nucleotides: TGTGCCAGCAGCCAAGATCCGTTTGCTTTCTCCGGACGCGGCTACACCTTC.

The gene calls are TRBV3-1 and TRBJ2-1, with TRBD2 identical over 12 bases. CDR3 size: 17 residues. With V trimmed by 4 bases and J by 6 bases, 10 bases remained unmatched. Germline V gene sequence: CDR1 LGHDT, CDR2 YNNKEL (reference sequence). CDR3 residues: CASSPTRTSGVRNEQFF. DNA for the CDR3: TGTGCCAGCAGCCCCACCCGGACTAGCGGGGTACGCAATGAGCAGTTCTTC.

As regards this clonotype: A read error is possible here, since a much larger clone lies one base away. V usage is TRBV13 and J usage is TRBJ2-5; D might be TRBD1 or TRBD2, each matching 5 bases. With 3 bases removed from V and 11 bases from J, the gap between germline ends came to 19 bases. Germline V gene sequence: CDR1 PRHDT, CDR2 FYEKMQ (reference sequence). The CDR3 sequence is 14 residues long. CDR3 protein: CASSLGERYNEQYF. DNA of the CDR3: TGTGCCAGCAGCTTGGGGGAGCGGTACAATGAGCAGTACTTC.

This clonotype was seen ten or more times. The V call is TRBV12-3 or TRBV12-4, the J call TRBJ2-1, with 8 positions matching TRBD1. The CDR3 extends over 14 amino acids. V gave up 5 bases and J gave up 5 bases; unmatched junction bases: 5. CDR3 region: CASSPQGGNNEQFF. The CDR3 DNA reads TGTGCCAGCAGTCCACAGGGGGGAAACAATGAGCAGTTCTTC.

The chain couples TRBV19 to TRBJ2-1, with 10 bases lining up with TRBD2. The CDR3 totals 15 residues. V shed 7 bases, J shed 3 bases, and the junction held 6 bases outside the gene matches. Germline-derived CDR1 and CDR2 are LNHDA and SQIVND (reference sequence). The chain's CDR3 is CASNLLAGSYNEQFF. CDR3 sequence (DNA): TGTGCCAGTAACCTACTAGCGGGAAGCTACAATGAGCAGTTCTTC.

This clonotype was seen only a few times. The rearrangement links TRBV10-3 to TRBJ2-5; 7 nucleotides match TRBD1. CDR1 ENHRY and CDR2 SYGVKD come from the germline V gene. The CDR3 loop spans 15 amino acids. Germline trimming cut 6 bases from V and 2 bases from J; bases unmatched to any gene: 9. CDR3 in DNA: TGTGCCATCAGCCCCAAGAAGGGGGCTCAAGAGACCCAGTACTTC. It translates to CAISPKKGAQETQYF.

This clonotype appeared a few times. CDR3: CASSSDNSGANVLTF. CDR3 sequence (DNA): TGTGCCAGCAGTTCTGACAACTCTGGGGCCAACGTCCTGACTTTC. The V gene is TRBV6-5, the J gene TRBJ2-6; D gene uncertain. The CDR3 contains 15 residues. The germline gives CDR1 MNHEY, CDR2 SVGAGI. V lost 4 bases and J lost 0, with 7 bases in between.

V is TRBV28 and J is TRBJ1-1; 8 bases align to TRBD1. The CDR3 is 13 amino acids. The germline V gene encodes CDR1 MDHEN and CDR2 SYDVKM. V lost 9 bases, J lost 6 bases, and 9 bases stayed unmatched. CDR3 coding DNA: TGTGCCAGTTTGACAGGGGAGGCCTCTGAAGCTTTCTTT. Protein sequence: CASLTGEASEAFF.

This chain connects TRBV6-5 to TRBJ2-3; 9 positions match TRBD2. The CDR3 is 15 residues long. J was trimmed by 6 bases and V by 0 bases; bases with no gene match: 4. Germline V gene lookup returns CDR1 MNHEY and CDR2 SVGAGI. CDR3: CASSYSGLALDTQYF. The CDR3 nucleotides are TGTGCCAGCAGTTACTCCGGACTAGCGCTCGATACGCAGTATTTT.

The V and J genes are TRBV12-3 or TRBV12-4 and TRBJ2-1, with 8 bases lining up with TRBD2. With V trimmed by 6 bases and J by 13 bases, 17 bases remained unmatched. This CDR3 region has 15 residues. This CDR3 is CASRPRSGTRGIQFF. The CDR3, as DNA: TGTGCCAGCAGGCCCCGTTCCGGGACTAGGGGAATTCAGTTCTTC.

This clonotype occurred a few times. This chain uses TRBV2 with TRBJ2-2, with 12 bases matching TRBD2. V dropped 6 bases and J dropped 3; count of bases not matched to a gene: 2. Germline V gives CDR1 SNHLY, CDR2 FYNNEI. The CDR3 contains 15 residues. The CDR3 sequence is CASSGLAGHTGELFF. CDR3 bases: TGTGCCAGCAGCGGACTAGCGGGACACACCGGGGAGCTGTTTTTT.

This clonotype has a count of ten or more. This chain joins TRBV9 and TRBJ2-1; D is ambiguous. CDR3 length: 16 residues. Trimming took off 0 bases at V and 0 bases at J, with 10 bases between the two ends. The germline V gene encodes CDR1 SGDLS and CDR2 YYNGEE. The CDR3 DNA follows: TGTGCCAGCAGCGTAGCTGGCAAAGGCTCCTACAATGAGCAGTTCTTC. Translation: CASSVAGKGSYNEQFF.

V usage is TRBV20-1 and J usage is TRBJ2-6, with 10 bases fitting TRBD2. Germline CDR1 reads DFQATT; CDR2 reads SNEGSKA (reference sequence). This CDR3 comprises 17 residues. Trimming at V came to 0 bases and at J to 3 bases, leaving 5 bases not matched to a gene. CDR3: CSARDQRGGSGANVLTF. Here the CDR3 DNA reads TGCAGTGCTAGAGATCAGCGGGGGGGGAGTGGGGCCAACGTCCTGACTTTC.

The chain uses TRBV2 and TRBJ2-7; either TRBD1 or TRBD2 may supply D (5 bases each). The V gene lost 6 bases and the J gene lost 2 bases, with 14 bases spanning the gap. This CDR3 is built from 14 residues. CDR1 SNHLY and CDR2 FYNNEI come from the germline V gene. Here the CDR3 reads CASRPPGRTYEQYF. CDR3 DNA sequence: TGTGCCAGCAGGCCCCCGGGACGGACCTACGAGCAGTACTTC.

At least ten counts were recorded for this clonotype. The CDR3 spells CASGYIQETQYF. As DNA, the CDR3 is TGTGCCAGCGGATATATCCAAGAGACCCAGTACTTC. This chain joins TRBV27 and TRBJ2-5; no firm D call. Trimming removed 8 bases from V and 1 base from J, with 8 bases in between. The germline CDR1 and CDR2 sequences are MNHEY and SMNVEV (reference sequence). The CDR3 is 12 residues long.

This clonotype has more than one count but fewer than ten. The chain recombines TRBV30 with TRBJ2-3; a weak D match, TRBD2 (6 bases). The V gene's germline CDR1 is GTSNPN and CDR2 SVGIG (reference sequence). CDR3 size: 13 residues. Trimming took off 2 bases at V and 2 bases at J, with 8 bases between the two ends. CDR3 residues: CAWSTGDTDTQYF. CDR3 DNA sequence: TGTGCCTGGAGTACGGGGGACACAGATACGCAGTATTTT.

With respect to this clonotype: Being one base from a much bigger clone, this may be a read error. J is TRBJ1-5 and V is TRBV7-2; no clear D gene. The CDR3 contains 15 residues. Looked up from germline, CDR1 is SGHTA and CDR2 is FQGNSA. The CDR3 sequence is CASSPEVGPNQPQRF. DNA for the CDR3: TGTGCCAGCAGCCCCGAGGTGGGCCCCAATCAGCCCCAGCGTTTT. Full variable domain (rest looked up from reference TRBV7-2 and TRBJ1-5): GAGVSQSPSNKVTEKGKDVELRCDPISGHTALYWYRQSLGQGLEFLIYFQGNSAPDKSGLPSDRFSAERTGGSVSTLTIQRTQQEDSAVYLCASSPEVGPNQPQRFGDGTRLSIL.